The 22 T cell receptor beta chains presented below share a single source sample, sequenced in a study of radiation and T cells in renal cell carcinoma. Time point reported: baseline pretreatment blood. Treatment indicated: 15 Gy SBRT to primary tumor, nephrectomy 4 weeks later. Here immunoSEQ multiplex PCR was the method, and the copy in TCRdb shows in-frame clones only, minus some. The sample has tens of thousands of clones; roughly 79% are singletons. Here the sequenced sample was blood, taken from a patient whose treatment included radiotherapy and nephrectomy. The receptor set was obtained from a man between 60 and 70 years old with renal cell carcinoma.

This rearrangement joins TRBV6-5 to TRBJ2-5; 8 bases map to TRBD2. CDR3 length: 15 amino acids. V trimming: 2 bases; J trimming: 5 bases; junction bases outside the gene matches: 7. The germline V gene has CDR1 MNHEY and CDR2 SVGAGI. CDR3 protein: CASSYLLAASETQYF. CDR3 bases: TGTGCCAGCAGTTACCTACTAGCGGCCTCGGAGACCCAGTACTTC.

This chain uses TRBV29-1 with TRBJ2-6; TRBD2 matches at 7 bases. CDR3 length: 15 residues. V shed 3 bases, J shed 4 bases, and the junction held 6 bases outside the gene matches. Germline V lookup: CDR1 SQVTM, CDR2 ANQGSEA. CDR3 nucleotides: TGCAGCGTTGAGGGGGGGACCCTAGGGGCCAACGTCCTGACTTTC. As protein: CSVEGGTLGANVLTF.

This clone was observed a handful of times. The chain links TRBV20-1 to TRBJ1-1; D gene ambiguous. This CDR3 spans 10 amino acids. Germline V CDR1 and CDR2: DFQATT, SNEGSKA (reference sequence). The V end was cut by 0 bases, the J end by 7 bases, with 3 bases between. In DNA form, the CDR3 reads TGCAGTGCTAGAGACGGTGAAGCTTTCTTT. This encodes CSARDGEAFF.

J is TRBJ1-3 and V is TRBV6-1; no firm D call. The CDR3 totals 16 residues. Germline loops: CDR1 MNHNS, CDR2 SASEGT. V was shortened by 3 bases and J by 0 bases, with 12 bases between the two germline ends. The CDR3: CASSERPAASGNTIYF. The CDR3 DNA follows: TGTGCCAGCAGTGAGAGGCCAGCTGCCTCTGGAAACACCATATATTTT.

The V and J genes are TRBV7-2 and TRBJ2-7; possibly TRBD1 for D (5 bases). V gave up 1 base and J gave up 2 bases, with 6 bases separating them. In germline, CDR1 is SGHTA, CDR2 FQGNSA. The CDR3 totals 13 residues. The CDR3 reads CASSLVQAYEQYF. CDR3 in DNA: TGTGCCAGCAGCTTAGTACAGGCCTACGAGCAGTACTTC.

V gene TRBV30 combines with J gene TRBJ2-7; D not certain. V lost 4 bases to trimming and J lost 2 bases, with 12 bases between them. This CDR3 has 13 amino acids. CDR1 is GTSNPN and CDR2 is SVGIG in the germline V gene (reference sequence). The CDR3 loop reads CAWTPGSTYEQYF. The CDR3 DNA follows: TGTGCCTGGACACCGGGCAGTACCTACGAGCAGTACTTC.

For the CDR3, the DNA is TGTGCCAGCAGCTTAGGGGTCAGAGTTACCAATGAAAAACTGTTTTTT. Residues: CASSLGVRVTNEKLFF. V and J are TRBV11-2 and TRBJ1-4; the D is unclear. The CDR3 is 16 residues long. From germline, CDR1 is SGHAT and CDR2 FQNNGV. Trimming removed 1 base from V and 5 bases from J, with 14 bases in between.

V is TRBV19 and J is TRBJ2-1; D is unresolved. This CDR3 region has 17 residues. V dropped 3 bases and J dropped 1 base, with 16 bases sitting between them. Germline CDR1 is LNHDA and CDR2 is SQIVND (reference sequence). For the CDR3, the DNA is TGTGCCAGTAGTATTCGGGTTAGGTCGGTGTCCTACAATGAGCAGTTCTTC. Amino acid sequence: CASSIRVRSVSYNEQFF.

The chain combines TRBV29-1 with TRBJ2-2, with 13 nucleotides matching TRBD2. In germline, CDR1 is SQVTM, CDR2 ANQGSEA. The ends lost 6 bases at V and 1 base at J; junction bases unmatched: 8. The CDR3 length is 17 residues. In DNA, the CDR3 is TGCAGCGTGGCCGGGACTAGCGGGACCCTGAACACCGGGGAGCTGTTTTTT. It codes for CSVAGTSGTLNTGELFF.

DNA of the CDR3: TGCGCCAGCAGCTTTCCGACTAGCGGGAGAACGGGTAACACCGGGGAGCTGTTTTTT. Residues: CASSFPTSGRTGNTGELFF. This chain links TRBV5-1 with TRBJ2-2; 12 bases agree with TRBD2. CDR1 and CDR2 (germline): SGHRS, YFSETQ. The J segment lost 2 bases and the V segment lost 2 bases, leaving 10 bases of the junction unmatched. There are 19 residues in the CDR3.

The chain has TRBV2 and TRBJ1-5, with a tentative D call TRBD1 (6 bases). Deletions cut 6 bases from V and 8 bases from J, with 14 bases between. Germline loops: CDR1 SNHLY, CDR2 FYNNEI. CDR3 length: 13 amino acids. As DNA, the CDR3 is TGTGCCAGCAGCGGAGGGGGTGGAGAGCCCCAGCATTTT. Encoded protein: CASSGGGGEPQHF.

This clone was found a few times. The sample contains more than one DNA sequence encoding this CDR3. The chain is built from TRBV7-9 and TRBJ1-2, with D tentatively TRBD1 (5 bases). The germline CDR1 and CDR2 sequences are SEHNR and FQNEAQ (reference sequence). The V and J ends lost 1 base and 4 bases respectively, with 7 bases between them. The length of the CDR3 is 13 residues. The CDR3 protein is CASSLGGTYGYTF. As DNA, the CDR3 is TGTGCCAGCAGCTTAGGAGGGACCTATGGCTACACCTTC.

This chain links TRBV4-3 with TRBJ2-2; TRBD1 agrees at 10 bases. The length of the CDR3 is 16 residues. From germline, CDR1 is LGHNA and CDR2 YSLEER. V was clipped by 4 bases and J by 0 bases; unmatched bases: 2. CDR3 nucleotide sequence: TGCGCCAGCAGCCTCGGGACAGGGGCGAACACCGGGGAGCTGTTTTTT. This sequence encodes CASSLGTGANTGELFF.

V is TRBV5-5 and J is TRBJ1-1; TRBD1 might be the D (6 bases). V was clipped by 0 bases and J by 4 bases, with 13 bases between them. Germline CDR1 and CDR2: SGHKS and YYEKEE (reference sequence). There are 15 residues in the CDR3. The CDR3 DNA sequence: TGTGCCAGCAGCTTGGACCCTGGACAGACCACTGAAGCTTTCTTT. Amino acid sequence: CASSLDPGQTTEAFF. Looking up the rest from reference TRBV5-5 and TRBJ1-1 gives the full variable domain: DAGVTQSPTHLIKTRGQQVTLRCSPISGHKSVSWYQQVLGQGPQFIFQYYEKEERGRGNFPDRFSARQFPNYSSELNVNALLLGDSALYLCASSLDPGQTTEAFFGQGTRLTVV.

This chain uses TRBV5-8 with TRBJ1-2; D ambiguous. The ends were cut back, 4 bases at V and 3 bases at J, with 10 bases in the middle. From germline, CDR1 is SGHTS and CDR2 YDEGEE. The CDR3 extends over 13 amino acids. In nucleotides, the CDR3 is TGTGCCAGCAGCCCGGGGAACTACTATGGCTACACCTTC. This translates into CASSPGNYYGYTF.

This clone was seen more than once but under ten times. The gene calls are TRBV29-1 and TRBJ1-5; D unclear. This CDR3 comprises 12 residues. The V gene's germline CDR1 is SQVTM and CDR2 ANQGSEA. Trimming left V 4 bases short and J 4 bases short, with 8 bases between. CDR3 in DNA: TGCAGCGTTGGCAGCGGGAATCAGCCCCAGCATTTT. Its translation is CSVGSGNQPQHF.

This chain links TRBV30 with TRBJ1-5; D not resolved. The V end was cut by 0 bases, the J end by 2 bases, with 8 bases between. The germline V gene encodes CDR1 GTSNPN and CDR2 SVGIG (reference sequence). The CDR3 is 14 residues long. CDR3 residues: CAWSVGQGNQPQHF. The DNA for the CDR3 is TGTGCCTGGAGTGTAGGGCAGGGCAATCAGCCCCAGCATTTT.

The V and J genes are TRBV7-2 and TRBJ2-3; D not resolved. This CDR3 comprises 12 residues. Deletions cut 6 bases from V and 5 bases from J, with 9 bases between. Germline assignment: CDR1 SGHTA and CDR2 FQGNSA. The CDR3 here is CASSPRVDTQYF. The CDR3 bases are TGTGCCAGCAGTCCGAGAGTAGATACGCAGTATTTT.

The V and J genes are TRBV18 and TRBJ2-7; 11 bases line up with TRBD1. The ends lost 4 bases at V and 5 bases at J; junction bases unmatched: 7. This CDR3 contains 15 residues. The germline CDR1 and CDR2 sequences are KGHSH and LQKENI. The CDR3 sequence is CASSLWTGGVNEQYV. CDR3 nucleotide sequence: TGTGCCAGCTCACTGTGGACAGGGGGCGTGAACGAGCAGTACGTC.

This clone was seen a single time. The sample contains more than one DNA sequence encoding this CDR3. The chain uses TRBV27 and TRBJ1-2, with D uncertain. This CDR3 has 13 amino acids. V lost 6 bases and J lost 0, with 8 bases in between. Germline lookup yields CDR1 MNHEY and CDR2 SMNVEV (reference sequence). The DNA of the CDR3 is TGTGCCAGCAGGGCCTCCTCTAACTATGGCTACACCTTC. This codes for CASRASSNYGYTF.

This chain connects TRBV6-1 to TRBJ1-5, with 7 positions matching TRBD1. CDR3 length: 12 amino acids. Germline CDR1 reads MNHNS; CDR2 reads SASEGT. The trim removed 11 bases at V and 3 bases at J, leaving 4 bases unmatched. The CDR3 DNA reads as TGTGCCGCAGGGGGATTCAATCAGCCCCAGCATTTT. Translation gives CAAGGFNQPQHF.

The CDR3 protein is CASSSLDRGYGYTF. CDR3 DNA sequence: TGTGCCAGCAGCTCCCTTGACAGGGGCTATGGCTACACCTTC. The rearrangement uses TRBV7-9 and TRBJ1-2; 8 nucleotides agree with TRBD1. This CDR3 spans 14 amino acids. The germline V gene has CDR1 SEHNR and CDR2 FQNEAQ (reference sequence). V shed 4 bases and J 4 bases; nucleotides not matched to a gene: 5.